Following are 11 T cell receptor beta chains from one sample sequenced in a study of blood T cell repertoires in COVID-19. The data were produced by immunoSEQ multiplex PCR, yet TCRdb's version contains in-frame clones alone and is incomplete. The table has about 200,000 clones, around 82% seen once. The source material was peripheral blood. The receptors here all came from a woman aged 70-85 years with acute or convalescent COVID-19.

A note on this clone: The sample contains more than one DNA sequence encoding this CDR3. The J gene is TRBJ1-6, the V gene TRBV5-4; TRBD1 agrees at 7 bases. From germline, CDR1 is SGHNT and CDR2 YYREEE (reference sequence). The ends lost 0 bases at V and 3 bases at J; junction bases unmatched: 0. The CDR3 loop spans 15 amino acids. The CDR3 reads CASSLGQGYNSPLHF. The CDR3 DNA follows: TGTGCCAGCAGCTTGGGACAGGGCTATAATTCACCCCTCCACTTT.

J is TRBJ2-5 and V is TRBV5-6; TRBD2 aligns across 11 bases. Per germline, CDR1 SGHDT and CDR2 YYEEEE. The length of the CDR3 is 14 residues. The V and J ends lost 4 bases and 4 bases, in that order; junction bases with no gene match: 3. CDR3 protein: CASSQGLAVETQYF. CDR3 coding DNA: TGTGCCAGCAGCCAGGGACTAGCGGTAGAGACCCAGTACTTC. Looking up the rest from reference TRBV5-6 and TRBJ2-5 gives the full variable domain: DAGVTQSPTHLIKTRGQQVTLRCSPKSGHDTVSWYQQALGQGPQFIFQYYEEEERQRGNFPDRFSGHQFPNYSSELNVNALLLGDSALYLCASSQGLAVETQYFGPGTRLLVL.

The chain employs TRBV3-1 (or the pseudogene TRBV3-2) and TRBJ2-5; 12 bases align to TRBD2. The germline gives CDR1 LGHDT, CDR2 YNNKEL (reference sequence). The CDR3 contains 17 residues. Germline trimming cut 4 bases from V and 4 bases from J; bases unmatched to any gene: 10. The CDR3: CASSLYNPGLAGETQYF. CDR3 nucleotide sequence: TGTGCCAGCAGCCTCTACAATCCGGGACTAGCGGGAGAGACCCAGTACTTC.

The rearrangement links TRBV4-1 to TRBJ1-3; D ambiguous. V gave up 0 bases and J gave up 2 bases, with 8 bases separating them. CDR1 and CDR2 from the germline V gene are MGHRA and YSYEKL. The CDR3 has 15 residues. DNA for the CDR3: TGCGCCAGCAGCCAAGACCCTTGGCCTGGAAACACCATATATTTT. Amino acid sequence: CASSQDPWPGNTIYF.

This clone came up a few times. The chain employs TRBV28 and TRBJ2-1, with D perhaps TRBD2 (5 bases). With 3 bases removed from V and 12 bases from J, the gap between germline ends came to 15 bases. Germline loops: CDR1 MDHEN, CDR2 SYDVKM. The CDR3 has 13 amino acids. CDR3 coding DNA: TGTGCCAGCAGTTTGCGTAACCCACTAGGGCAGTTCTTC. Its translation: CASSLRNPLGQFF.

The chain joins TRBV3-1 (or the pseudogene TRBV3-2) to TRBJ1-4; the D gene is possibly TRBD1 (5 bases). The CDR3 has 14 residues. Trimming took 2 bases from V and 10 from J, leaving 14 bases between them. The germline gives CDR1 LGHDT, CDR2 YNNKEL (reference sequence). This CDR3 is CASSQKTDTGKLFF. DNA for the CDR3: TGTGCCAGCAGCCAAAAAACGGACACTGGAAAACTGTTTTTT.

The chain combines TRBV5-8 with TRBJ1-2; TRBD1 matches at 8 bases. Germline V gene lookup returns CDR1 SGHTS and CDR2 YDEGEE. The V and J ends lost 7 bases and 4 bases, in that order; junction bases with no gene match: 15. CDR3 length equals 16 residues. The CDR3 nucleotides read TGTGCCAGCGAAGGAAGTCGGACAGGGTTGGCCTATGGCTACACCTTC. This encodes CASEGSRTGLAYGYTF. The entire variable domain, with the rest obtained from reference TRBV5-8 and TRBJ1-2, is as follows: EAGVTQSPTHLIKTRGQQATLRCSPISGHTSVYWYQQALGLGLQFLLWYDEGEERNRGNFPPRFSGRQFPNYSSELNVNALELEDSALYLCASEGSRTGLAYGYTFGSGTRLTVV.

V and J are TRBV3-1 (or the pseudogene TRBV3-2) and TRBJ2-2; D might be TRBD1 (6 bases). CDR1 and CDR2 (germline): LGHDT, YNNKEL (reference sequence). The CDR3 has 17 residues. Trimming shortened V by 1 base and J by 5 bases, and 17 bases separated the two germline ends. CDR3 in amino acids: CASSQVPGDVGTGELFF. For the CDR3, the DNA is TGTGCCAGCAGCCAAGTACCAGGGGACGTAGGGACCGGGGAGCTGTTTTTT.

DNA for the CDR3: TGTGCCAGCAGCTTAATTAGCGCCGGGGAGCTGTTTTTT. Translation gives CASSLISAGELFF. The V gene is TRBV7-3, the J gene TRBJ2-2, with D possibly TRBD2 on 5 matching bases. Trimming stripped 1 base from V and 6 bases from J, with 6 bases between. The CDR3 has 13 residues. Germline V CDR1 and CDR2: SGHTA, FQGTGA.

The genes are TRBV7-7 and TRBJ2-5; 7 bases map to TRBD2. V trimming: 5 bases; J trimming: 5 bases; junction bases outside the gene matches: 14. The germline V gene encodes CDR1 SSHAT and CDR2 FNYEAQ (reference sequence). CDR3 length: 16 residues. CDR3 loop: CASSPIATSSGETQYF. As DNA, the CDR3 is TGTGCCAGCAGCCCTATCGCGACTAGCTCGGGGGAGACCCAGTACTTC. Full variable domain (missing parts from reference TRBV7-7 and TRBJ2-5): GAGVSQSPRYKVTKRGQDVTLRCDPISSHATLYWYQQALGQGPEFLTYFNYEAQPDKSGLPSDRFSAERPEGSISTLTIQRTEQRDSAMYRCASSPIATSSGETQYFGPGTRLLVL.

The count of this clone is one. The V gene is TRBV24-1, the J gene TRBJ2-7; 7 bases are a match to TRBD1. CDR3 size: 15 residues. V dropped 3 bases and J dropped 3; count of bases not matched to a gene: 7. CDR1 is KGHDR, CDR2 SFDVKD, per germline. CDR3 sequence reads: CATSDTRQGLYEQYF. The CDR3 coding sequence is TGTGCCACCAGTGATACCCGACAGGGTCTCTACGAGCAGTACTTC.